The 28 T cell receptor beta chains below all came from one sample that was sequenced in a study of lymphopenia after photon versus proton radiotherapy. TCRdb's table, derived via immunoSEQ multiplex PCR, lists solely in-frame clones and lacks some. The data hold more than 25,000 clones, with around four fifths observed a single time. The sample in question was peripheral blood, obtained from a patient treated with photon-based radiotherapy. These receptors came from a woman between 50 and 59 years old with pancreatic cancer.

The V call is TRBV5-6, the J call TRBJ1-1; D gene unclear. Germline loops: CDR1 SGHDT, CDR2 YYEEEE. The germline V and J ends were trimmed by 3 bases and 7 bases, with 16 bases remaining between them. This CDR3 is 14 amino acids long. Here the CDR3 reads CASSYYRALHEAFF. In DNA, the CDR3 is TGTGCCAGCAGCTACTACCGGGCCCTACATGAAGCTTTCTTT.

This chain connects TRBV7-9 to TRBJ1-4; D uncertain. CDR1 is SEHNR and CDR2 is FQNEAQ in the germline V gene (reference sequence). Between the trimmed V and J ends, which lost 5 bases and 8 bases, there was a span of 15 bases. The CDR3 totals 14 residues. CDR3 sequence reads: CASSPAYGQEKLFF. CDR3 DNA sequence: TGTGCCAGCAGCCCAGCCTACGGGCAAGAAAAACTGTTTTTT.

The chain recombines TRBV6-5 with TRBJ2-7; a possible D gene is TRBD2 (6 bases). The V end was cut by 1 base, the J end by 1 base, with 8 bases between. CDR3 length equals 14 residues. Per the germline V gene, CDR1 is MNHEY and CDR2 is SVGAGI. The DNA of the CDR3 is TGTGCCAGCAGTTACTTGGAGGGGTCCTACGAGCAGTACTTC. Its protein product is CASSYLEGSYEQYF.

The V call is TRBV28, the J call TRBJ2-1; tentative D call: TRBD2 (6 bases). Germline V lookup: CDR1 MDHEN, CDR2 SYDVKM. The CDR3 sequence is 14 residues long. V was pared by 3 bases and J by 5 bases, with 11 bases between. In DNA, the CDR3 is TGTGCCAGCAGTTTGGTGGGAGGTAACAATGAGCAGTTCTTC. Encoded protein: CASSLVGGNNEQFF.

The chain combines TRBV28 with TRBJ1-1; D is ambiguous. The CDR3 is 14 residues long. V lost 2 bases to trimming and J lost 5 bases, with 12 bases between them. Germline values: CDR1 MDHEN, CDR2 SYDVKM. In nucleotides, the CDR3 is TGTGCCAGCAGTTTACTTTTGGGTCGTACTGAAGCTTTCTTT. Its translation is CASSLLLGRTEAFF.

A remark on this clone: The junction differs from germline at one of its ends, possibly a read error. The chain links TRBV29-1 to TRBJ1-6; 7 bases are shared with TRBD1. The germline V gene has CDR1 SQVTM and CDR2 ANQGSEA. The CDR3 totals 15 residues. CDR3 DNA sequence: TGCAGCGTTCAAGACAGGGACACCTATAATTCACCCCTCCACTTT. Its protein is CSVQDRDTYNSPLHF.

This clone was detected a few times. The V call is TRBV28, the J call TRBJ2-2, with TRBD1 matching 10 bases. The CDR3 spans 18 residues. The junction had 16 bases not matched to a gene; V was cut back by 5 bases and J by 7 bases. Germline CDR1 and CDR2: MDHEN and SYDVKM. The CDR3 DNA follows: TGTGCCAGCAGTCTGGAGACAGGGGGCGCGATGTTTCGCGGGGAGCTGTTTTTT. It is translated as CASSLETGGAMFRGELFF.

This clone was detected a few times. V gene TRBV9 combines with J gene TRBJ2-3; a possible D gene is TRBD1 (5 bases). Per germline, CDR1 SGDLS and CDR2 YYNGEE. This CDR3 is built from 15 residues. Trimming stripped 3 bases from V and 2 bases from J, with 13 bases between. The CDR3 is CASSGSGYHTDTQYF. Written as DNA, the CDR3 is TGTGCCAGCAGCGGATCAGGGTATCACACAGATACGCAGTATTTT.

This chain links TRBV2 with TRBJ2-3; 8 nucleotides agree with TRBD2. V trimming: 7 bases; J trimming: 2 bases; junction bases outside the gene matches: 8. Germline-derived CDR1 and CDR2 are SNHLY and FYNNEI. The CDR3 runs to 15 residues. CDR3 in DNA: TGTGCCAGCACCCTGCGGACTAGCTCCACAGATACGCAGTATTTT. Residues: CASTLRTSSTDTQYF. Full variable domain (outside the CDR3, taken from reference TRBV2 and TRBJ2-3): EPEVTQTPSHQVTQMGQEVILRCVPISNHLYFYWYRQILGQKVEFLVSFYNNEISEKSEIFDDQFSVERPDGSNFTLKIRSTKLEDSAMYFCASTLRTSSTDTQYFGPGTRLTVL.

The chain recombines TRBV29-1 with TRBJ1-2; 8 nucleotides align to TRBD1. V lost 8 bases, J lost 8 bases, and 13 bases stayed unmatched. CDR3 length: 13 residues. Germline values: CDR1 SQVTM, CDR2 ANQGSEA. CDR3 bases: TGCAGCTTCCTGGGGCAGGGGGCTCGGGGCTACACCTTC. It translates to CSFLGQGARGYTF.

The V and J genes are TRBV11-2 and TRBJ1-2; the D gene is possibly TRBD1 (5 bases). The CDR3 is 15 residues long. Germline V gene data show CDR1 as SGHAT and CDR2 as FQNNGV. Trimming stripped 5 bases from V and 0 bases from J, with 13 bases between. CDR3 DNA sequence: TGTGCCAGCAGCCCCGGGGCGGGTTCTAACTATGGCTACACCTTC. Translating it yields CASSPGAGSNYGYTF.

By sample fraction, this clone is large. The chain has TRBV19 and TRBJ1-1; D perhaps matches TRBD1 (5 bases). The germline V and J ends were trimmed by 7 bases and 1 base, with 7 bases remaining between them. The V gene's germline CDR1 is LNHDA and CDR2 SQIVND (reference sequence). The CDR3 has 12 residues. The chain's CDR3 is CASNTGNTEAFF. The CDR3 nucleotides read TGTGCCAGTAATACAGGGAACACTGAAGCTTTCTTT.

In this sample, this clone turned up once. The chain combines TRBV5-1 with TRBJ2-2; TRBD2 matches at 8 bases. With 3 bases clipped from V and 4 bases from J, the junction kept 11 bases outside the gene matches. The CDR3 contains 17 residues. Germline CDR1 SGHRS, CDR2 YFSETQ. The DNA of the CDR3 is TGCGCCAGCAGCTCAGGCCTCGGGAGGGCGGGCACCGGGGAGCTGTTTTTT. This encodes CASSSGLGRAGTGELFF.

The chain links TRBV21-1 to TRBJ1-1; TRBD1, the table's D call, was not compared with the DNA. TRBV21-1 is a documented pseudogene. The CDR3 runs 14 residues. The CDR3, as DNA: TGTGCCAGCAGTGACACAGGGGCGGACACTGAAGCTTTCTTT. Translating gives CASSDTGADTEAFF.

The chain combines TRBV5-1 with TRBJ2-5; 13 nucleotides agree with TRBD2. CDR1 is SGHRS, CDR2 YFSETQ, per germline. The CDR3 has 21 amino acids. V dropped 4 bases and J dropped 1; count of bases not matched to a gene: 19. CDR3: CASSALPGLAGPSPLQETQYF. In nucleotides, the CDR3 is TGCGCCAGCAGCGCACTCCCGGGACTAGCGGGACCTTCACCCCTCCAAGAGACCCAGTACTTC.

V usage is TRBV18 and J usage is TRBJ2-2, with TRBD2 as a possible D gene (5 bases). CDR3 length equals 13 residues. Germline V gene data show CDR1 as KGHSH and CDR2 as LQKENI. V dropped 2 bases and J dropped 5 bases, with 6 bases sitting between them. The CDR3 sequence: CASSPGGTGELFF. The DNA of the CDR3 is TGTGCCAGCTCACCAGGAGGTACCGGGGAGCTGTTTTTT.

This chain links TRBV10-3 with TRBJ2-3, with D hard to call. The V and J ends lost 8 bases and 4 bases respectively, with 10 bases between them. CDR1 is ENHRY and CDR2 is SYGVKD in the germline V gene. This CDR3 is 12 amino acids long. CDR3 residues: CAIGGGADTQYF. The CDR3, as DNA: TGTGCCATCGGCGGCGGCGCAGATACGCAGTATTTT.

The V call is TRBV7-8, the J call TRBJ2-1; D gene uncertain. Trimming shortened V by 1 base and J by 9 bases, and 10 bases separated the two germline ends. Germline V gene lookup returns CDR1 SGHVS and CDR2 FQNEAQ. This CDR3 comprises 13 residues. CDR3 in amino acids: CASSLDFGTEQFF. As DNA, the CDR3 is TGTGCCAGCAGCTTAGATTTTGGAACTGAGCAGTTCTTC.

This chain connects TRBV19 to TRBJ2-3, with D possibly being TRBD1 (6 bases). CDR3 length equals 13 residues. Trimming removed 5 bases at V and 3 bases at J, with 9 bases between. Per the germline V gene, CDR1 is LNHDA and CDR2 is SQIVND (reference sequence). Here the CDR3 DNA reads TGTGCCAGTAGTTGGGGGCAGACAGATACGCAGTATTTT. Residues: CASSWGQTDTQYF. Full variable domain (rest looked up from reference TRBV19 and TRBJ2-3): DGGITQSPKYLFRKEGQNVTLSCEQNLNHDAMYWYRQDPGQGLRLIYYSQIVNDFQKGDIAEGYSVSREKKESFPLTVTSAQKNPTAFYLCASSWGQTDTQYFGPGTRLTVL.

CDR3 coding DNA: TGTGCTAGTGGTTTGGCTGGACTAGCGTCGAATGAGCAGTTCTTC. It specifies CASGLAGLASNEQFF. The chain combines TRBV12-5 with TRBJ2-1; 9 bases match TRBD2. From germline, CDR1 is LGHNT and CDR2 FRNRAP. The CDR3 runs 15 residues. Trimming took 1 base from V and 7 from J; bases not matched to a gene: 5.

This clone was observed a single time. The chain uses TRBV14 and TRBJ1-1; D unresolved. This CDR3 comprises 13 residues. Deletions cut 0 bases from V and 10 bases from J, with 12 bases between. Germline CDR1 reads SGHDN; CDR2 reads FVKESK. The CDR3 loop reads CASSQEENSRAFF. As DNA, the CDR3 is TGTGCCAGCAGCCAAGAGGAAAACAGCCGAGCTTTCTTT.

The chain carries TRBV14 and TRBJ1-1; 7 bases line up with TRBD1. V trimming: 0 bases; J trimming: 1 base; junction bases outside the gene matches: 11. This CDR3 spans 18 amino acids. Germline CDR1 is SGHDN and CDR2 is FVKESK. This CDR3 reads CASSQEWGDSPSNTEAFF. CDR3 sequence (DNA): TGTGCCAGCAGCCAAGAATGGGGGGACAGTCCCTCGAACACTGAAGCTTTCTTT.

The chain combines TRBV9 with TRBJ2-3, with TRBD1 matching 9 bases. CDR3 size: 16 residues. The germline V gene has CDR1 SGDLS and CDR2 YYNGEE. V gave up 4 bases and J gave up 1 base; unmatched junction bases: 7. The CDR3 DNA sequence: TGTGCCAGCAGCACTGGGACAGGGACTCGCACAGATACGCAGTATTTT. It codes for CASSTGTGTRTDTQYF.

The V gene is TRBV4-1, the J gene TRBJ2-7, with 7 bases that match TRBD2. CDR3 length: 20 amino acids. Losses at the gene ends were 0 bases for V and 1 base for J; bases not matched to a gene: 18. Germline CDR1 reads MGHRA; CDR2 reads YSYEKL. Here the CDR3 DNA reads TGCGCCAGCAGCCAAGATGTGGGGCTAGCGGTGCTAAGTTTATCCTACGAGCAGTACTTC. It yields the protein CASSQDVGLAVLSLSYEQYF.

The rearrangement links TRBV27 to TRBJ2-5; D is tentatively TRBD1 or TRBD2 (5 bases each). The CDR3 length is 15 residues. Germline V gene lookup returns CDR1 MNHEY and CDR2 SMNVEV (reference sequence). V lost 1 base and J lost 11, with 20 bases in between. CDR3 protein: CASSLFSGAGREQYF. DNA for the CDR3: TGTGCCAGCAGTTTATTCTCCGGGGCAGGGCGAGAGCAGTACTTC.

The chain has TRBV5-1 and TRBJ1-1; D is possibly TRBD1 (6 bases). This CDR3 is 14 amino acids long. V lost 0 bases and J 3 bases, leaving 9 bases between the germline ends. CDR1 and CDR2 (germline): SGHRS, YFSETQ. CDR3 residues: CASSLGTADTEAFF. The CDR3 DNA is TGCGCCAGCAGCTTGGGGACAGCCGACACTGAAGCTTTCTTT.

The chain has TRBV7-2 and TRBJ2-5; the match to TRBD2 covers 8 bases. The CDR3 is made up of 14 amino acids. Germline values: CDR1 SGHTA, CDR2 FQGNSA. V dropped 5 bases and J dropped 5; count of bases not matched to a gene: 7. The CDR3 nucleotides read TGTGCCAGCAGCCCCTCCGGGACTAGGGAGACCCAGTACTTC. This encodes CASSPSGTRETQYF.

The chain combines TRBV7-6 with TRBJ2-1; D call uncertain. Germline lookup yields CDR1 SGHVS and CDR2 FNYEAQ. The V and J ends lost 5 bases and 0 bases respectively, with 14 bases between them. This CDR3 region has 16 residues. The DNA for the CDR3 is TGTGCCAGCAGCCAGATTTTCACCAGCTCCTACAATGAGCAGTTCTTC. It codes for CASSQIFTSSYNEQFF.